This T cell receptor (beta chain) was found in a study of T cell repertoires in cytomegalovirus infection. About the study: Peptides in the study included HLA-C-restricted and HLA-B-restricted CMV epitopes. Evidence of both CMV infection and a matching HLA type came from public TCR beta signatures.

In TCRdb, the reads were re-called with MiXCR into one record per CDR3 protein. The profile covers about 890,000 distinct CDR3 sequences, with under 40% appearing a single time and 10% to 15% taken by the ten largest. The study, taken as a whole, reports: Carriers of CMV plus the relevant HLA were identified by cumulative public TCR beta family frequency.

Concerning this clonotype itself: The antigen is not known.

This CDR3 has 14 amino acids. Trimming removed 5 bases from V and 4 bases from J, with 13 bases in between. Germline values: CDR1 SGHAT, CDR2 FQDESV (reference sequence). The specimen comprised cultured CD8+ T cells from PBMCs, sampled from culture after CMV antigen stimulation. This TCR came from a human donor in good health (CMV status not recorded). Some clones in this sample may be carry-over from other donors' samples. The chain links TRBV11-1 to TRBJ2-3; D assignment may be TRBD1 or TRBD2 (5 bases each). DNA for the CDR3: TGTGCCAGCAGCCACCGGGGACCTGCAGATACGCAGTATTTT. Protein: CASSHRGPADTQYF.